This T cell receptor (beta chain) was obtained from a study of T cell clones after liver transplantation. Turning to the study itself: TCRbeta sequencing after a pre-transplant mixed lymphocyte reaction identified graft-donor-reactive clones, later tracked in post-transplant blood. Study-level results: These preliminary findings come from unstandardized post-transplant sampling times. Graft donor-reactive T cells may have migrated into the graft rather than being deleted. The donor-reactive repertoire was only partly measurable in a couple of subjects, lacking donor cells.

The repertoire was sequenced with immunoSEQ multiplex PCR; TCRdb's copy has only in-frame clones and lacks some. The data show more than 95,000 clones, with around 80% seen just once and roughly 3.1% held by the top ten. For this clone: Its matching antigen is unknown.

This clonotype originated in a human patient who received a liver transplant. Some T cells may trace back to the graft donor. Material: CD4+ T cells from blood, obtained around 44 months after liver transplant.

The CDR3 loop is CASSQERDRGRYSNQPQHF. The CDR3 DNA follows: TGCGCCAGCAGCCAAGAGCGGGACAGGGGGAGATATAGCAATCAGCCCCAGCATTTT. The gene calls are TRBV4-1 and TRBJ1-5; TRBD1 aligns across 11 bases. Germline V gene data show CDR1 as MGHRA and CDR2 as YSYEKL. With V trimmed by 0 bases and J by 0 bases, 7 bases remained unmatched. This CDR3 is built from 19 residues.